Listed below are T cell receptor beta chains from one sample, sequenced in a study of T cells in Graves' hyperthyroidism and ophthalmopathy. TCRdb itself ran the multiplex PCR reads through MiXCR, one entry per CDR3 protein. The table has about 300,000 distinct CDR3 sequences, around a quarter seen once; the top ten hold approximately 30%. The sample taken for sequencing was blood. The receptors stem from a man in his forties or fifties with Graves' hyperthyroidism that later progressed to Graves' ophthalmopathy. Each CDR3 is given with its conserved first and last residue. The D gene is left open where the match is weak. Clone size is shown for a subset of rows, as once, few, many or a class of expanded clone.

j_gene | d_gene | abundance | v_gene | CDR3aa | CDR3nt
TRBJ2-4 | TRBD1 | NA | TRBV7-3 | CASSKTGIGIQYF | TGTGCCAGCAGCAAGACAGGGATCGGCATTCAGTACTTC
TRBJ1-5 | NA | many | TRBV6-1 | CASSEYGGGNQPQHF | TGTGCCAGCAGTGAATATGGGGGAGGCAATCAGCCCCAGCATTTT
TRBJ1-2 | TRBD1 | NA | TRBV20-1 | CSAKQGEPSYGYTF | TGCAGTGCGAAACAGGGGGAACCCTCCTATGGCTACACCTTC
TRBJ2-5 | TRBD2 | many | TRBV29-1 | CSGRGGPGSTQYF | TGCAGCGGCCGCGGGGGACCGGGGTCGACCCAGTACTTC
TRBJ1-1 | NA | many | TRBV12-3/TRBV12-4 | CASNVAPAGTEAFF | TGTGCCAGCAACGTGGCCCCGGCCGGGACTGAAGCTTTCTTT
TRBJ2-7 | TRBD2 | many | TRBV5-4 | CASSPELAGGPHEQYF | TGTGCCAGCAGCCCAGAACTAGCGGGAGGGCCTCACGAGCAGTACTTC
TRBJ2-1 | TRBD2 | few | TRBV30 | CAWSLRTSGPRGDEQFF | TGTGCCTGGAGCCTCCGGACTAGCGGCCCTCGAGGGGATGAGCAGTTCTTC
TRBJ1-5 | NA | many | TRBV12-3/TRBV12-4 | CASSLFGQPQHF | TGTGCCAGCAGTTTATTTGGTCAGCCCCAGCATTTT
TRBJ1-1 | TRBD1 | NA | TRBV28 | CASSLSDRVAAEAFF | TGTGCCAGCAGTTTGTCCGACAGGGTGGCGGCTGAAGCTTTCTTT
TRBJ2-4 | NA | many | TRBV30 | CAWSGTMGAKNIQYF | TGTGCCTGGAGTGGGACTATGGGAGCCAAAAACATTCAGTACTTC
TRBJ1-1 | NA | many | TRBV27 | CASSLGTRGNTEAFF | TGTGCCAGCAGTTTAGGGACCAGGGGGAACACTGAAGCTTTCTTT
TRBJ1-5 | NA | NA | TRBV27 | CASRPAGGYSNQPQHF | TGTGCCAGCCGCCCGGCAGGAGGGTATAGCAATCAGCCCCAGCATTTT
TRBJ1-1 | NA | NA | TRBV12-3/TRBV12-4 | CASSRGEGWNTEAFF | TGTGCCAGCAGTCGAGGAGAAGGTTGGAACACTGAAGCTTTCTTT
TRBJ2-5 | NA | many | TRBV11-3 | CASSFGVGPTSQETQYF | TGTGCCAGCAGCTTTGGGGTGGGACCGACATCTCAAGAGACCCAGTACTTC
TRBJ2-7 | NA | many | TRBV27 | CASGGQGLYEQYF | TGTGCCAGCGGCGGGCAGGGGTTATACGAGCAGTACTTC
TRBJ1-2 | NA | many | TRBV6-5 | CASSYSRHSYGYTF | TGTGCCAGCAGTTACTCTAGGCATTCCTATGGCTACACCTTC
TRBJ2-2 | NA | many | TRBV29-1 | CSAERAGELFF | TGCAGCGCCGAAAGGGCGGGTGAGCTGTTTTTT
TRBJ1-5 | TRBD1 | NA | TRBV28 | CASSSGQGWLSNQPQHF | TGTGCCAGCAGTTCGGGACAGGGATGGTTGAGCAATCAGCCCCAGCATTTT
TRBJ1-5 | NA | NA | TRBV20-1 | CSAQTGNQPQHF | TGCAGTGCTCAGACCGGCAATCAGCCCCAGCATTTT
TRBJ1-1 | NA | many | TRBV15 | CATSRDGGAGHTEAFF | TGTGCCACCAGCAGAGATGGGGGCGCGGGTCACACTGAAGCTTTCTTT
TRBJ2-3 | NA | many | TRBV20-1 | CSAYQGSDTQYF | TGCAGTGCTTATCAAGGTTCAGATACGCAGTATTTT
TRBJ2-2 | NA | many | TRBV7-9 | CASGSGRAGELFF | TGTGCCTCGGGATCAGGGCGCGCCGGGGAGCTGTTTTTT
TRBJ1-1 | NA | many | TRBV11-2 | CASSLDSPHHTEAFF | TGTGCCAGCAGCTTGGATTCCCCTCACCACACTGAAGCTTTCTTT
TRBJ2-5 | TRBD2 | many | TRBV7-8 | CASSLELAGVRRETQYF | TGTGCCAGCAGCTTAGAACTAGCGGGGGTCCGGCGGGAGACCCAGTACTTC
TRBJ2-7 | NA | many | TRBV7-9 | CASTPWAGSYEQYF | TGTGCCAGCACCCCCTGGGCAGGCTCCTACGAGCAGTACTTC
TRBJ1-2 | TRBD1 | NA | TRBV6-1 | CASRGTGEYGYTF | TGTGCCAGCAGGGGTACAGGGGAGTATGGCTACACCTTC
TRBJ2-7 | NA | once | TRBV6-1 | CASSEFRLSSYEQYF | TGTGCCAGCAGTGAGTTCAGGTTGAGCTCCTACGAGCAGTACTTC
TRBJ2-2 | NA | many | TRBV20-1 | CSASEAGPNTGELFF | TGCAGTGCCAGCGAGGCGGGTCCGAACACCGGGGAGCTGTTTTTT
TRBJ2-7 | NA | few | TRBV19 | CATAVTGLMGQYF | TGTGCCACCGCCGTGACAGGATTGATGGGGCAGTACTTC
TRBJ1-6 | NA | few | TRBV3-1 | CASSQGVGDLRSPLHF | TGTGCCAGCAGCCAAGGAGTCGGGGATCTTCGATCACCCCTCCACTTT
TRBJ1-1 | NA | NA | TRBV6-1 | CASSARGDEAFF | TGTGCCAGCAGTGCCAGGGGAGACGAAGCTTTCTTT
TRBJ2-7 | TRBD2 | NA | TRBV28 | CGSGSYEQYF | TGTGGTAGCGGGAGTTACGAGCAGTACTTC
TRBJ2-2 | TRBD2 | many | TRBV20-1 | CRATPGLAVANTGELFF | TGCAGAGCCACTCCGGGACTAGCGGTAGCGAACACCGGGGAGCTGTTTTTT
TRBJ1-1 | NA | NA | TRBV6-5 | CASSRDGEAFF | TGTGCCAGCAGTCGAGACGGAGAAGCTTTCTTT
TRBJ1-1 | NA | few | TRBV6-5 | CASSYDIGTEAFF | TGTGCCAGCAGTTACGACATCGGGACTGAAGCTTTCTTT
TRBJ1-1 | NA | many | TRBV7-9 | CASSLGQGTEAFF | TGTGCCAGCAGCTTAGGTCAGGGCACTGAAGCTTTCTTT
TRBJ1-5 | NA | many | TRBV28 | CASYAGLGQPQHF | TGTGCCAGTTACGCGGGGCTGGGGCAGCCCCAGCATTTT
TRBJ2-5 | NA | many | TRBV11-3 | CASSLDPLEETQYF | TGTGCCAGCAGCTTAGATCCACTAGAAGAGACCCAGTACTTC
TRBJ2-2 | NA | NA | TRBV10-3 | CAISEFGPGELFF | TGTGCCATCAGTGAGTTCGGACCTGGGGAGCTGTTTTTT
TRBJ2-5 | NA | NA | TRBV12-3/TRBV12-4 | CASSYRPGSKETQYF | TGTGCCAGCAGTTACCGCCCAGGGAGCAAAGAGACCCAGTACTTC
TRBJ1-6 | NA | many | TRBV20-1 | CSAASGSSSYNSPLHF | TGCAGTGCCGCAAGCGGGTCGAGCTCCTATAATTCACCCCTCCACTTT
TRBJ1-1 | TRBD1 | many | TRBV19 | CASSTALGTGVTEAFF | TGTGCCAGTAGTACAGCCCTCGGGACAGGGGTGACTGAAGCTTTCTTT
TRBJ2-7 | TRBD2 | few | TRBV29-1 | CSVGEGSTPSYEQYF | TGCAGCGTAGGGGAGGGGTCAACCCCCTCCTACGAGCAGTACTTC
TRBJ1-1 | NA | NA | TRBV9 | CASSNPYPAGTTTEAFF | TGTGCCAGCAGCAACCCCTACCCTGCAGGGACGACCACTGAAGCTTTCTTT
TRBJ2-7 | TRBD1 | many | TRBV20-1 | CSATGTGTAIFYEQYF | TGCAGTGCCACCGGGACCGGGACAGCAATTTTCTACGAGCAGTACTTC
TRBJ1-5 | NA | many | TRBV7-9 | CASAGGAGQPQHF | TGTGCCAGCGCGGGGGGGGCGGGTCAGCCCCAGCATTTT
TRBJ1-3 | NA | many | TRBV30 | CAWKALGLNTIYF | TGTGCCTGGAAAGCGTTGGGTTTGAACACCATATATTTT
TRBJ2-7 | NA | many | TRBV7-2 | CASSGSFRSSYEQYF | TGTGCCAGCAGCGGATCATTTAGGAGCTCCTACGAGCAGTACTTC
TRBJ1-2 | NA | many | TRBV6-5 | CASSMDQGRANYGYTF | TGTGCCAGCTCGATGGATCAGGGAAGAGCTAACTATGGCTACACCTTC
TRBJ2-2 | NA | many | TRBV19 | CASSGVANTGELFF | TGTGCCAGTTCAGGCGTAGCGAACACCGGGGAGCTGTTTTTT
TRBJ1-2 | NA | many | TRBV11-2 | CASSLDMAGNYGYTF | TGTGCCAGCAGCTTAGATATGGCAGGAAACTATGGCTACACCTTC
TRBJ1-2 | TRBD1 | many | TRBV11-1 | CASSAQTGDYGYTF | TGTGCCAGCAGCGCGCAGACAGGGGACTATGGCTACACCTTC
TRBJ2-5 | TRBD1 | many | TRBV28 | CASSLHRTGLGETQYF | TGTGCCAGCAGTTTGCACCGGACAGGGCTAGGGGAGACCCAGTACTTC
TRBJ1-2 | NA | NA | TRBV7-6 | CASSLSAGARPHYGYTF | TGTGCCAGCAGCTTATCTGCGGGTGCTCGGCCCCACTATGGCTACACCTTC
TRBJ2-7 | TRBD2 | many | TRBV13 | CASSFGAEREAYEQYF | TGTGCCAGCAGCTTCGGGGCGGAACGGGAGGCCTACGAGCAGTACTTC
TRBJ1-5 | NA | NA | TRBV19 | CASSISGTGRPHQPQHF | TGTGCCAGTAGTATATCAGGAACAGGGAGACCTCATCAGCCCCAGCATTTT
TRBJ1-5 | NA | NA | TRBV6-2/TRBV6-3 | CASSSPRGHAYQPQHF | TGTGCCAGCAGCTCCCCAAGGGGCCACGCGTATCAGCCCCAGCATTTT